These 28 T cell receptor beta chains share one sample of origin, sequenced in a study of tumor-infiltrating lymphocytes in primary liver carcinoma. For blood RNA, unsorted whole blood served as the source, and germline DNA was extracted too. Starting from about 0.5 ug of total RNA, TCR beta cDNA was produced with a primer in the constant region. Three-round nested multiplex PCR performed with slightly modified ARM-PCR produced the TCR beta libraries. The two initial PCR rounds, 9 to 11 cycles each, used TRBV1-TRBV30 forward and C-beta reverse primers. Each CDR3 protein is one row after TCRdb ran MiXCR on the multiplex PCR reads. Of 310,000 or so distinct CDR3 sequences listed, 65% were seen once; the top ten hold about 6.5%. The sequenced sample consisted of peripheral blood. The receptors derive from a man between 35 and 55 years old with primary liver carcinoma and hepatitis B virus infection.

On this clonotype itself: A much bigger clone sits one base away, suggesting this may be a read error. The conserved closing phenylalanine or tryptophan is absent in this CDR3, likely reflecting a read error. The chain recombines TRBV12-3 or TRBV12-4 with TRBJ2-1; 8 bases map to TRBD2. This CDR3 is built from 16 residues. Germline trimming cut 2 bases from V and 4 bases from J; bases unmatched to any gene: 7. CDR3 coding DNA: TGTGCCAGCAGTTTATTGGGGACTAGTCATTACAATGAGCAGTTCCTC. Translating gives CASSLLGTSHYNEQFL.

In the case of this clonotype: This CDR3 fails to terminate in the conserved phenylalanine or tryptophan, so it likely reflects a read error. V usage is TRBV18 and J usage is TRBJ2-1, with TRBD2 matching over 13 bases. V shed 0 bases, J shed 5 bases, and the junction held 7 bases outside the gene matches. This CDR3 has 18 amino acids. The germline V gene has CDR1 KGHSH and CDR2 LQKENI. CDR3 in DNA: TGTGCCAGCTCACCACCCTCCGGGACTAGCGGGGAGAACAATGAGCAGTTCCTC. Protein sequence: CASSPPSGTSGENNEQFL.

With respect to this clonotype: A much more abundant neighbour one base away suggests this may be a read error. This sequence joins TRBV6-6 and TRBJ2-1, with 9 bases lining up with TRBD2. After removal of 8 bases from V and 7 bases from J, the junction contained 12 bases not matched to a gene. CDR1 is MNHNY, CDR2 SVGAGI, per germline (reference sequence). The CDR3 runs 15 residues. CDR3 coding DNA: TGTGCCAGCGGAAAATCGGCGGGAGGGGGGAATGAGCAGTTCTTC. Residues: CASGKSAGGGNEQFF.

There are a few counts of this clonotype. V is TRBV12-3 or TRBV12-4 and J is TRBJ2-3, with D possibly being TRBD1 (6 bases). Deletions cut 3 bases from V and 5 bases from J, with 9 bases between. The CDR3 has 13 amino acids. CDR3 in DNA: TGTGCCAGCAGTTTGACAGGTATAGATACGCAGTATTTT. Its protein is CASSLTGIDTQYF.

In this sample, this clonotype turned up a few times. Germline is not matched at one junction end, which may reflect a read error. The rearrangement links TRBV11-2 to TRBJ1-1; tentatively, D is TRBD1 (6 bases). This CDR3 region has 13 residues. CDR1 is SGHAT, CDR2 FQNNGV, per germline. The CDR3 DNA reads as TGTGTCAGCAGTTTAGGGGGGAACACTGAAGCTTTCTTT. Translated, it gives CVSSLGGNTEAFF.

For this clonotype: A single base separates this from a much larger clone, so it may be a read error. The rearrangement joins TRBV4-1 to TRBJ2-5, with a possible D match to TRBD1 (6 bases). V gave up 1 base and J gave up 2 bases, with 11 bases separating them. The CDR3 sequence is 15 residues long. Germline CDR1 reads MGHRA; CDR2 reads YSYEKL. The CDR3 reads CASSQGGHGQETQYF. In DNA, the CDR3 is TGCGCCAGCAGCCAAGGGGGACATGGTCAAGAGACCCAGTACTTC.

The chain joins TRBV29-1 to TRBJ2-1; no reliable D call. Germline CDR1 is SQVTM and CDR2 is ANQGSEA. This CDR3 comprises 10 residues. V lost 8 bases, J lost 6 bases, and 8 bases lay in between. The CDR3 DNA is TGCAGCACTCTCCCCAATGAGCAGTTCTTC. The encoded protein is CSTLPNEQFF.

The genes are TRBV18 and TRBJ2-5, with D unresolved. Trimming cost V 3 bases and J 3 bases, with 8 bases left between them. Germline CDR1 is KGHSH and CDR2 is LQKENI. CDR3 length: 13 residues. Here the CDR3 DNA reads TGTGCCAGCTCACCTACCCAGGAAGAGACCCAGTACTTC. Translated, it gives CASSPTQEETQYF.

In its sample, this clonotype was seen many times. The rearrangement uses TRBV14 and TRBJ1-1, with no clear D. In germline, CDR1 is SGHDN, CDR2 FVKESK. V was cut by 7 bases and J by 0 bases, with 15 bases left in between. The CDR3 is 15 amino acids. CDR3: CASKADSLMNTEAFF. CDR3 bases: TGTGCCAGCAAAGCTGACTCTCTCATGAACACTGAAGCTTTCTTT.

This clonotype was counted between two and nine times. The chain recombines TRBV10-3 with TRBJ2-3; the match to TRBD2 covers 9 bases. The length of the CDR3 is 15 residues. The trim removed 2 bases at V and 6 bases at J, leaving 6 bases unmatched. The germline gives CDR1 ENHRY, CDR2 SYGVKD. DNA of the CDR3: TGTGCCATCAGTGAGGTAGCGGGAGAGAGGGATACGCAGTATTTT. This sequence encodes CAISEVAGERDTQYF.

The sample holds many counts of this clonotype. The genes are TRBV6-5 and TRBJ2-2; 9 nucleotides match TRBD2. CDR1 is MNHEY and CDR2 is SVGAGI in the germline V gene. This CDR3 comprises 16 residues. Trimming removed 0 bases from V and 6 bases from J; junction bases left unmatched: 5. The CDR3 nucleotides read TGTGCCAGCAGTTACTCTGCTAGCGGGATCCCCGGGGAGCTGTTTTTT. Translated: CASSYSASGIPGELFF.

For this clonotype: Given the absence of the conserved phenylalanine or tryptophan at the CDR3 end, a read error is likely. This rearrangement joins TRBV12-3 or TRBV12-4 to TRBJ1-2, with 7 bases that match TRBD1. The V gene end was trimmed by 7 bases and the J gene end by 8 bases; junction bases not matched to a gene: 10. This CDR3 is built from 13 residues. Written as DNA, the CDR3 is TGTGCCAGCACCCAGACAGGGATATACGGCTACACCGTC. Protein product: CASTQTGIYGYTV.

Note on this clonotype: This may be a read error: a much more frequent sequence differs by one nucleotide. This chain uses TRBV6-2 or TRBV6-3 with TRBJ2-1; no clear D. Germline V gives CDR1 MNHEY, CDR2 SVGEGT. The CDR3 loop spans 15 amino acids. The CDR3 protein is CDSAPADSRYNEQFF. DNA of the CDR3: TGTGACAGCGCTCCCGCAGACTCTCGCTACAATGAGCAGTTCTTC.

A note on this clonotype: One end of the junction varies from germline; a read error may be responsible. J is TRBJ2-3 and V is TRBV6-6, with D uncertain. The CDR3 totals 12 residues. Per germline, CDR1 MNHNY and CDR2 SVGAGI (reference sequence). DNA of the CDR3: TGTGCCAGCCGTTCGAGCACAGATACGCGGTATTTT. This sequence encodes CASRSSTDTRYF.

This clonotype has more than one count but fewer than ten. The J gene is TRBJ1-1, the V gene TRBV7-9; 7 bases fit TRBD1. CDR3 length: 14 amino acids. The V and J ends lost 5 bases and 3 bases, in that order; junction bases with no gene match: 6. Germline assignment: CDR1 SEHNR and CDR2 FQNEAQ (reference sequence). The CDR3 spells CASSQQQGYTEAFF. The CDR3 DNA sequence: TGTGCCAGCAGCCAACAACAGGGGTACACTGAAGCTTTCTTT.

Worth noting for this clonotype: This clone may be a read error of a much larger clone one base away. The chain is built from TRBV4-2 and TRBJ2-1, with 7 bases fitting TRBD1. CDR3 length: 15 residues. Germline V gene data show CDR1 as LGHNA and CDR2 as YNFKEQ. The CDR3 coding sequence is TGTGCCATCAGCCCAACAGGGGTCGGATACAATGAGCAGTTCTTC. Protein product: CAISPTGVGYNEQFF.

The CDR3 loop reads CASRGGAGTEAFF. In DNA form, the CDR3 reads TGCGCCAGCCGGGGGGGGGCTGGCACTGAAGCTTTCTTT. This chain connects TRBV5-1 to TRBJ1-1, with D possibly being TRBD1 (6 bases). The germline V gene has CDR1 SGHRS and CDR2 YFSETQ. V was trimmed by 7 bases and J by 4 bases, leaving 14 bases between them. The CDR3 is made up of 13 amino acids.

This clonotype was counted at least ten times. This chain links TRBV6-6 with TRBJ2-3; 7 nucleotides align to TRBD2. CDR3 length equals 17 residues. V dropped 2 bases and J dropped 2; count of bases not matched to a gene: 10. Germline CDR1 is MNHNY and CDR2 is SVGAGI (reference sequence). In DNA form, the CDR3 reads TGTGCCAGCAGTTACCTTGGGACTAACGCTTACACAGATACGCAGTATTTT. Amino acids: CASSYLGTNAYTDTQYF.

Comment on this clonotype: An end of the junction differs from the germline gene, which may be a read error. V usage is TRBV11-1 and J usage is TRBJ2-5; 7 nucleotides align to TRBD1. The CDR3 runs 14 residues. Germline V lookup: CDR1 SGHAT, CDR2 FQDESV (reference sequence). The DNA of the CDR3 is TGTGCCAGCAGAGGACAGGCGGAGGTGGAGACCCAGTACTTT. Translation gives CASRGQAEVETQYF.

To note about this clonotype: An end of the junction differs from the germline gene, which may be a read error. The rearrangement uses TRBV11-2 and TRBJ1-6; D is possibly TRBD1 (5 bases). Germline loops: CDR1 SGHAT, CDR2 FQNNGV. CDR3 length equals 11 residues. DNA for the CDR3: TGTGCCAGCAGCAAGGGGCCCAACCTCCAATTT. Protein: CASSKGPNLQF.

This chain connects TRBV12-3 or TRBV12-4 to TRBJ2-7; the match to TRBD2 covers 7 bases. The CDR3 spans 23 residues. V was clipped by 6 bases and J by 3 bases; unmatched bases: 35. CDR3 protein: CASSYYIGFLLASGVGASYEQYF. DNA for the CDR3: TGTGCCAGCAGCTATTACATCGGTTTTTTATTGGCTAGCGGAGTTGGGGCAAGCTACGAGCAGTACTTC.

To note about this clonotype: A much bigger clone sits one base away, suggesting this may be a read error. The chain links TRBV29-1 to TRBJ2-1; D remains ambiguous. Germline CDR1 is SQVTM and CDR2 is ANQGSEA. The CDR3 loop spans 11 amino acids. CDR3: CSATPYSEQFF. DNA of the CDR3: TGCAGCGCCACCCCCTACAGTGAGCAGTTCTTC.

This clonotype has more than one count but fewer than ten. The gene calls are TRBV6-2 or TRBV6-3 and TRBJ2-1; 10 nucleotides line up with TRBD2. With 5 bases clipped from V and 3 bases from J, the junction kept 1 base outside the gene matches. Germline V gives CDR1 MNHEY, CDR2 SVGEGT. This CDR3 contains 14 residues. CDR3 DNA: TGTGCCAGCAGTACTAGCGGGAACTACAATGAGCAGTTCTTC. As protein: CASSTSGNYNEQFF.

In this sample, this clonotype turned up once. A much larger clone lies one base from this, so it may be a read error. Here the CDR3 reads CASGKDRITYERYF. CDR3 nucleotide sequence: TGTGCCAGCGGGAAGGACAGGATCACCTACGAGCGGTACTTC. The V call is TRBV6-2 or TRBV6-3, the J call TRBJ2-7; 7 nucleotides align to TRBD1. The CDR3 extends over 14 amino acids. Germline values: CDR1 MNHEY, CDR2 SVGEGT.

As regards this clonotype: Sequence at one end of the junction differs from germline and may be a read error. The rearrangement joins TRBV5-1 to TRBJ1-5, with TRBD1 identical over 12 bases. The CDR3 totals 15 residues. Per germline, CDR1 SGHRS and CDR2 YFSETQ. CDR3 sequence reads: CASSLGGQGASPQHF. In nucleotides, the CDR3 is TGTGCCAGCAGCTTGGGGGGACAGGGGGCTTCGCCCCAGCATTTT.

Regarding this clonotype: A much larger clone is a single base away; this may be a read error. The rearrangement joins TRBV6-5 to TRBJ2-7; D ambiguous. In germline, CDR1 is MNHEY, CDR2 SVGAGI. The CDR3 length is 14 residues. V was clipped by 6 bases and J by 0 bases, with 12 bases between them. CDR3 nucleotide sequence: TGTGCCAGCAGAGTAGGGTTTAGCTCCTACGAGCAGTACTTC. Its translation is CASRVGFSSYEQYF.

The chain couples TRBV20-1 to TRBJ2-1; perhaps TRBD2 as D (6 bases). The CDR3 loop spans 13 amino acids. Deletions cut 3 bases from V and 5 bases from J, with 11 bases between. Germline CDR1 DFQATT, CDR2 SNEGSKA (reference sequence). The CDR3 here is CSASGGPNNEQFF. The CDR3 DNA is TGCAGTGCTAGCGGGGGACCGAACAATGAGCAGTTCTTC.

This clonotype has a single count. A read error is likely, as this CDR3 ends without the conserved phenylalanine or tryptophan. The V call is TRBV11-2, the J call TRBJ2-5; 8 nucleotides match TRBD2. From germline, CDR1 is SGHAT and CDR2 FQNNGV. This CDR3 has 15 residues. This CDR3 is CAGSFRAGEGETQYL. In nucleotides, the CDR3 is TGTGCCGGCAGCTTTAGAGCGGGAGAGGGGGAGACCCAGTACTTA.